The 30 T cell receptor beta chains listed next were all sequenced from one sample in a study of breast tumors, draining lymph nodes, adjacent tissues. The lymph nodes were axillary draining lymph nodes from breast cancer patients. TCRdb re-called the multiplex PCR reads with MiXCR, one entry per CDR3 protein. The sample shows about 200,000 distinct CDR3 sequences, approximately 31% of them seen only once. Specimen: axillary lymph node tissue. The receptor source for this set is a female donor with breast cancer. Some clones in this sample may be carry-over from other donors' samples.

As regards this clonotype: This may arise from a read error, as a much more abundant clone is one base away. The chain recombines TRBV5-8 with TRBJ1-2; D is unresolved. CDR3 length: 16 residues. V dropped 4 bases and J dropped 7 bases, with 23 bases sitting between them. Germline lookup yields CDR1 SGHTS and CDR2 YDEGEE. In DNA, the CDR3 is TGTGCCAGCAGCCTGAGTAGGGCGCTAAGATCGCGTGGCTACACCTTC. Translated, it gives CASSLSRALRSRGYTF.

This clonotype was observed at least ten times. Germline and junction disagree at one end, which may indicate a read error. J is TRBJ2-5 and V is TRBV7-9; 7 bases match TRBD2. Looked up from germline, CDR1 is SEHNR and CDR2 is FQNEAQ (reference sequence). The CDR3 contains 12 residues. The chain's CDR3 is CAGSLGLPEKWF. For the CDR3, the DNA is TGTGCCGGCAGCTTGGGACTACCCGAGAAGTGGTTC. Using reference TRBV7-9 and TRBJ2-5 for the parts outside the CDR3, the full variable domain is DTGVSQNPRHKITKRGQNVTFRCDPISEHNRLYWYRQTLGQGPEFLTYFQNEAQLEKSRLLSDRFSAERPKGSFSTLEIQRTEQGDSAMYLCAGSLGLPEKWFGPGTRLLVL.

This clonotype was observed at least ten times. The V call is TRBV5-1, the J call TRBJ2-3; 10 bases agree with TRBD1. CDR3 length: 15 amino acids. CDR1 and CDR2 from the germline V gene are SGHRS and YFSETQ. Trimming at V came to 4 bases and at J to 4 bases, leaving 6 bases not matched to a gene. The CDR3 region has the DNA TGCGCCAGCAGCCAAACCGGGACAGGGGCAGATACGCAGTATTTT. Its protein product is CASSQTGTGADTQYF.

The chain recombines TRBV6-5 with TRBJ2-5; D is perhaps TRBD2 (6 bases). Per the germline V gene, CDR1 is MNHEY and CDR2 is SVGAGI. V gave up 5 bases and J gave up 6 bases, with 10 bases separating them. CDR3 length: 12 amino acids. Written as DNA, the CDR3 is TGTGCCAGCAGTCGGGACTCCAAGACCCAGTACTTC. Protein product: CASSRDSKTQYF.

This clonotype appeared many times. This chain joins TRBV11-2 and TRBJ2-1; D ambiguous. The CDR3 runs to 13 residues. The germline V gene encodes CDR1 SGHAT and CDR2 FQNNGV. The V end lost 3 bases, the J end lost 3 bases, and 6 bases lay between the germline ends. CDR3 sequence reads: CASSLGRYNEQFF. In DNA, the CDR3 is TGTGCCAGCAGCTTGGGCCGCTACAATGAGCAGTTCTTC.

This clonotype occurred many times. CDR3 DNA sequence: TGTGCCACCAGCAGATCGGACCAGTACCAAGAGACCCAGTACTTC. Its translation: CATSRSDQYQETQYF. The gene calls are TRBV15 and TRBJ2-5; D not resolved. V lost 2 bases and J 0 bases, leaving 10 bases between the germline ends. The CDR3 covers 15 residues. CDR1 is LNHNV and CDR2 is YYDKDF in the germline V gene (reference sequence).

This clonotype has at least ten counts. J is TRBJ2-1 and V is TRBV4-1; 8 positions agree with TRBD2. Germline trimming cut 4 bases from V and 8 bases from J; bases unmatched to any gene: 7. Germline V gives CDR1 MGHRA, CDR2 YSYEKL. The CDR3 has 14 residues. CDR3 region: CASSLPGTRDEQFF. The DNA for the CDR3 is TGCGCCAGCAGCCTACCCGGGACTAGGGATGAGCAGTTCTTC.

This clonotype turned up a few times. This may be a read error: a much more frequent sequence differs by one nucleotide. The missing conserved phenylalanine or tryptophan at the end of this CDR3 makes a read error likely. The CDR3 loop reads CASSVTSRNEQFS. The CDR3 DNA follows: TGTGCCAGCAGCGTGACTAGCAGAAATGAGCAGTTCTCC. This chain joins TRBV9 and TRBJ2-1; 7 bases align to TRBD2. J gave up 7 bases and V 2 bases, and 3 bases lay outside the gene matches. Germline V lookup: CDR1 SGDLS, CDR2 YYNGEE. This CDR3 is 13 amino acids long.

This clonotype was counted only a few times. This chain connects TRBV28 to TRBJ1-2, with a possible D match to TRBD1 (6 bases). Germline V gene sequence: CDR1 MDHEN, CDR2 SYDVKM. The CDR3 loop spans 14 amino acids. V shed 6 bases and J shed 3 bases, with 14 bases lying between them. Here the CDR3 reads CASSPPGEHYGYTF. Written as DNA, the CDR3 is TGTGCCAGCAGCCCCCCAGGGGAACACTATGGCTACACCTTC.

On this clonotype: In this CDR3 the conserved last residue, phenylalanine or tryptophan, is missing, so a read error is likely. This chain links TRBV10-3 with TRBJ2-2; 9 nucleotides line up with TRBD2. V gave up 4 bases and J gave up 9 bases; unmatched junction bases: 12. The CDR3 is 16 residues long. CDR1 is ENHRY, CDR2 SYGVKD, per germline. The CDR3 protein is CAISGARLAGTRELFL. Here the CDR3 DNA reads TGTGCCATCAGTGGAGCCCGGCTAGCGGGAACCCGGGAGCTGTTTCTT.

As regards this clonotype: This may arise from a read error, as a much more abundant clone is one base away. The rearrangement uses TRBV11-2 and TRBJ2-5, with a possible D match to TRBD1 (5 bases). Germline CDR1 reads SGHAT; CDR2 reads FQNNGV. CDR3 size: 11 residues. CDR3 coding DNA: TGTGCCAGCCAGGGCCAAGAGACCCCGTACTTC. Its translation: CASQGQETPYF.

The CDR3 nucleotides are TGTGCCAGCTCACCGGCGGGGGGGCCCGGAGATACGCAGTATTTT. Residues: CASSPAGGPGDTQYF. The chain couples TRBV18 to TRBJ2-3; 9 bases fit TRBD2. The CDR3 extends over 15 amino acids. V lost 3 bases to trimming and J lost 5 bases; unmatched junction nucleotides: 6. Germline loops: CDR1 KGHSH, CDR2 LQKENI.

This clonotype was found a few times. This likely comes from a read error, as the CDR3 has no conserved phenylalanine or tryptophan at its end. No DNA is shown, since the ends of the CDR3 on it are uncertain; the CDR3 is the one TCRdb lists. The chain recombines TRBV6-5 with TRBJ2-7; the D segment call TRBD2 is taken from the table without a DNA check. 16 amino acids form the CDR3, both terminal residues included. Germline V lookup: CDR1 MNHEY, CDR2 SVGAGI. The CDR3 sequence: CAGSYLPSWGLADPEI.

This clonotype has at least ten counts. The J gene is TRBJ2-7, the V gene TRBV14; 8 positions agree with TRBD2. CDR1 and CDR2 (germline): SGHDN, FVKESK. Germline trimming cut 0 bases from V and 5 bases from J; bases unmatched to any gene: 6. The CDR3 runs 15 residues. CDR3 amino acids: CASSQERGAYHEQYF. The CDR3 nucleotides are TGTGCCAGCAGCCAAGAGCGGGGGGCCTACCACGAGCAGTACTTC.

V gene TRBV15 combines with J gene TRBJ2-7; D is possibly TRBD1 (6 bases). The V end was cut by 5 bases, the J end by 1 base, with 15 bases between. CDR1 LNHNV and CDR2 YYDKDF come from the germline V gene (reference sequence). CDR3 length: 15 amino acids. The CDR3 is CATSWGRGRSYEQYF. The CDR3 DNA is TGTGCCACCAGCTGGGGCAGGGGACGATCCTACGAGCAGTACTTC.

In this sample, this clonotype turned up many times. The chain couples TRBV5-4 to TRBJ1-2; 7 nucleotides match TRBD1. From germline, CDR1 is SGHNT and CDR2 YYREEE (reference sequence). The CDR3 length is 13 residues. Trimming at V came to 5 bases and at J to 2 bases, leaving 3 bases not matched to a gene. The chain's CDR3 is CASRQQGNYGYTF. Here the CDR3 DNA reads TGTGCCAGCAGACAACAGGGGAACTATGGCTACACCTTC.

This clonotype came up many times. The V call is TRBV28, the J call TRBJ2-5; tentative D call: TRBD2 (5 bases). The CDR3 length is 12 residues. Trimming shortened V by 6 bases and J by 7 bases, and 12 bases separated the two germline ends. CDR1 MDHEN and CDR2 SYDVKM come from the germline V gene. DNA for the CDR3: TGTGCCAGCAGCCAGAGGGCCCGGACCCAGTACTTC. It codes for CASSQRARTQYF.

In regard to this clonotype: A read error may explain this, as a much larger clone is one base away. The chain joins TRBV6-5 to TRBJ1-5; 7 nucleotides align to TRBD1. Per germline, CDR1 MNHEY and CDR2 SVGAGI. After removal of 0 bases from V and 6 bases from J, the junction contained 2 bases not matched to a gene. There are 14 residues in the CDR3. The CDR3 nucleotides read TGTGCCAGCAGTTACTCCACAGGGGTTCAGCCCCAGCATTTT. This codes for CASSYSTGVQPQHF.

This clonotype showed up many times. The rearrangement uses TRBV5-1 and TRBJ2-7, with 11 bases aligning to TRBD2. CDR3 length: 17 residues. Germline V lookup: CDR1 SGHRS, CDR2 YFSETQ. V shed 2 bases, J shed 2 bases, and the junction held 9 bases outside the gene matches. The DNA of the CDR3 is TGCGCCAGCAGCTTCAACCCAACTAGCGGGAGTACCTACGAGCAGTACTTC. It encodes CASSFNPTSGSTYEQYF.

Turning to this clonotype: A read error may explain this, as a much larger clone is one base away. This chain uses TRBV27 with TRBJ1-2, with D uncertain. Trimming removed 4 bases at V and 8 bases at J, with 14 bases between. Germline V CDR1 and CDR2: MNHEY, SMNVEV (reference sequence). The CDR3 spans 13 residues. CDR3 DNA: TGTGCCAGCAGTTCGCTGACAAGGAAAGGCTACACCTTC. This translates into CASSSLTRKGYTF.

This clonotype was found many times. The V call is TRBV19, the J call TRBJ2-3; 8 positions agree with TRBD2. Germline lookup yields CDR1 LNHDA and CDR2 SQIVND (reference sequence). The CDR3 runs 15 residues. The ends lost 6 bases at V and 0 bases at J; junction bases unmatched: 5. This CDR3 reads CASSLSGESTDTQYF. The CDR3 DNA follows: TGTGCCAGTAGCCTTAGCGGGGAGAGCACAGATACGCAGTATTTT.

This clonotype was seen only a few times. This chain links TRBV5-1 with TRBJ1-1; D is unclear. The CDR3 length is 14 residues. V was shortened by 0 bases and J by 1 base, with 7 bases between the two germline ends. Looked up from germline, CDR1 is SGHRS and CDR2 is YFSETQ. In DNA form, the CDR3 reads TGCGCCAGCAGCTTGGAACCCCAGAACACTGAAGCTTTCTTT. Protein product: CASSLEPQNTEAFF.

This clonotype has at least ten counts. The rearrangement joins TRBV4-3 to TRBJ2-1; 7 bases match TRBD2. The germline gives CDR1 LGHNA, CDR2 YSLEER. V trimming: 0 bases; J trimming: 8 bases; junction bases outside the gene matches: 7. The CDR3 consists of 15 residues. CDR3 sequence: CASSQDGRLADEQFF. The CDR3 bases are TGCGCCAGCAGCCAAGATGGGAGACTAGCCGATGAGCAGTTCTTC.

The gene calls are TRBV20-1 and TRBJ1-1, with D unclear. Looked up from germline, CDR1 is DFQATT and CDR2 is SNEGSKA (reference sequence). Trimming removed 0 bases at V and 1 base at J, with 18 bases between. CDR3 length equals 17 residues. The CDR3 coding sequence is TGCAGTGCTAGAGAATTAATGAGGCGAGTGTCGAACACTGAAGCTTTCTTT. It is translated as CSARELMRRVSNTEAFF.

This clonotype was seen just once. V is TRBV19 and J is TRBJ2-5; no reliable D call. The length of the CDR3 is 11 residues. Germline lookup yields CDR1 LNHDA and CDR2 SQIVND (reference sequence). The germline V and J ends were trimmed by 3 bases and 9 bases, with 8 bases remaining between them. The chain's CDR3 is CASSIREAQYF. The CDR3, as DNA: TGTGCCAGTAGTATCCGTGAGGCCCAGTACTTC.

This clonotype was found many times. The V gene is TRBV20-1, the J gene TRBJ2-5, with 7 bases identical to TRBD2. J lost 2 bases, V lost 1 base, and 4 bases had no gene match. The length of the CDR3 is 14 residues. Germline-derived CDR1 and CDR2 are DFQATT and SNEGSKA (reference sequence). The chain's CDR3 is CSARGLGGQETQYF. The DNA for the CDR3 is TGCAGTGCTAGAGGATTGGGGGGGCAAGAGACCCAGTACTTC.

The gene calls are TRBV7-8 and TRBJ1-6; TRBD1 matches at 9 bases. CDR1 and CDR2 from the germline V gene are SGHVS and FQNEAQ. V gave up 1 base and J gave up 7 bases; unmatched junction bases: 2. The CDR3 runs 15 residues. CDR3 residues: CASSLVDRGNSPLHF. The CDR3 nucleotides are TGTGCCAGCAGCTTAGTAGACAGGGGGAATTCACCCCTCCACTTT. The full variable domain, rest sourced from reference TRBV7-8 and TRBJ1-6, is GAGVSQSPRYKVAKRGQDVALRCDPISGHVSLFWYQQALGQGPEFLTYFQNEAQLDKSGLPSDRFFAERPEGSVSTLKIQRTQQEDSAVYLCASSLVDRGNSPLHFGNGTRLTVT.

The chain links TRBV2 to TRBJ2-5; a possible D gene is TRBD1 (5 bases). V was trimmed by 2 bases and J by 2 bases, leaving 12 bases between them. The CDR3 is 15 residues long. Germline CDR1 and CDR2: SNHLY and FYNNEI. The CDR3 reads CASSERGFPQETQYF. CDR3 nucleotide sequence: TGTGCCAGCAGTGAAAGGGGATTCCCTCAAGAGACCCAGTACTTC. Supplemented by reference TRBV2 and TRBJ2-5, the full variable domain reads EPEVTQTPSHQVTQMGQEVILRCVPISNHLYFYWYRQILGQKVEFLVSFYNNEISEKSEIFDDQFSVERPDGSNFTLKIRSTKLEDSAMYFCASSERGFPQETQYFGPGTRLLVL.

Concerning this clonotype itself: A much larger clonotype is one base distant, so this may be a read error. The chain has TRBV30 and TRBJ2-5; no clear D gene. Trimming shortened V by 2 bases and J by 7 bases, and 11 bases separated the two germline ends. This CDR3 is 12 amino acids long. Per the germline V gene, CDR1 is GTSNPN and CDR2 is SVGIG (reference sequence). The CDR3: CAWSSVGGTQYF. CDR3 bases: TGTGCCTGGAGTTCCGTCGGTGGGACCCAGTACTTC.

The chain employs TRBV5-1 and TRBJ1-1, with D perhaps TRBD1 (5 bases). V gave up 4 bases and J gave up 0 bases, with 16 bases separating them. This CDR3 spans 16 amino acids. Germline CDR1 reads SGHRS; CDR2 reads YFSETQ. The CDR3: CASSPRGSSMNTEAFF. Written as DNA, the CDR3 is TGCGCCAGCAGCCCGCGGGGGTCCTCCATGAACACTGAAGCTTTCTTT. Full variable domain (missing parts from reference TRBV5-1 and TRBJ1-1): KAGVTQTPRYLIKTRGQQVTLSCSPISGHRSVSWYQQTPGQGLQFLFEYFSETQRNKGNFPGRFSGRQFSNSRSEMNVSTLELGDSALYLCASSPRGSSMNTEAFFGQGTRLTVV.